The 32 T cell receptor beta chains in this list originate from one sample, sequenced in a study of tumor-infiltrating lymphocytes in primary liver carcinoma. Making TCR beta cDNA involved around 500 ng total RNA and a constant-region primer. Libraries covering TCR beta were generated through three nested multiplex PCR rounds (using a slightly modified ARM-PCR). Amplification in the first two PCR rounds was performed using TRBV1-TRBV30 forward primers and a C-beta reverse primer for 10 cycles each. TCRdb ran MiXCR on the multiplex PCR reads and lists one entry per CDR3 protein. Among 150,000 to 200,000 distinct CDR3 sequences listed, about 82% were seen once. Unsorted bulk tissue (roughly 20-31 mg) underwent RNA and DNA co-extraction. Sequenced: tumor tissue from primary liver carcinoma. The source is a middle-aged man with primary liver carcinoma and hepatitis B virus infection.

On this clonotype: As the CDR3 is not closed by the conserved phenylalanine or tryptophan, this likely results from a read error. V and J are TRBV4-2 and TRBJ2-7; D is ambiguous. This CDR3 spans 15 amino acids. The V end was cut by 1 base, the J end by 5 bases, with 15 bases between. Per germline, CDR1 LGHNA and CDR2 YNFKEQ. In nucleotides, the CDR3 is TGTGCCAGCAGCCAAGGCACCGGGTCTCAGCACGAGCAGTACTTA. Its translation: CASSQGTGSQHEQYL.

This clonotype was counted a few times. A much larger clone differs from this one at a single base, so this may be a read error. This chain connects TRBV4-1 to TRBJ1-4; D call uncertain. Germline values: CDR1 MGHRA, CDR2 YSYEKL. The CDR3 runs 15 residues. The CDR3 spells CANSQDTGLNEKLFF. CDR3 coding DNA: TGCGCCAACAGCCAAGACACGGGATTAAATGAAAAACTGTTTTTT.

Details on this clonotype: A junction end diverges from the germline sequence, so it may reflect a read error. The J gene is TRBJ2-5, the V gene TRBV9; TRBD2 might be the D (6 bases). CDR3 length: 15 amino acids. CDR1 and CDR2 (germline): SGDLS, YYNGEE. The CDR3 region is CAGSVAGGLEETQYF. DNA for the CDR3: TGTGCCGGCAGCGTAGCCGGGGGACTTGAAGAGACCCAGTACTTC.

Concerning this clonotype itself: As the CDR3 is not closed by the conserved phenylalanine or tryptophan, this likely results from a read error. J is TRBJ1-2 and V is TRBV28, with 7 nucleotides matching TRBD1. This CDR3 spans 14 amino acids. Looked up from germline, CDR1 is MDHEN and CDR2 is SYDVKM. The CDR3 DNA sequence: TGTGCCAGCAGTCCCATACAGGGGTCCTATGGTTACACCATC. This encodes CASSPIQGSYGYTI.

The table lists this clonotype with a few counts. This clone may be a read error of a much larger clone one base away. This chain connects TRBV6-4 to TRBJ2-3, with D tentatively TRBD2 (5 bases). Germline V gene lookup returns CDR1 MRHNA and CDR2 SNTAGT. This CDR3 has 13 amino acids. Trimming removed 3 bases from V and 1 base from J, with 5 bases in between. The DNA for the CDR3 is TGTGCCAGCAGTGAGGGAGGCACAGATACGCAGTATTTT. Its protein product is CASSEGGTDTQYF.

This clonotype was found a few times. The CDR3 DNA sequence: TGTGCCAGCAGCTGGAGGGACACCGGGGAGCTGTTTTTT. Its translation is CASSWRDTGELFF. V usage is TRBV7-2 and J usage is TRBJ2-2; TRBD2 might be the D (6 bases). Germline V gene data show CDR1 as SGHTA and CDR2 as FQGNSA. This CDR3 has 13 residues. V was cut by 4 bases and J by 3 bases, with 6 bases left in between.

The chain is built from TRBV10-2 and TRBJ2-7; the D is unclear. Germline-derived CDR1 and CDR2 are WSHSY and SAAADI. V was shortened by 4 bases and J by 5 bases, with 6 bases between the two germline ends. The CDR3 sequence is 11 residues long. The CDR3 sequence is CASSGSHEQYF. The DNA for the CDR3 is TGCGCCAGCAGTGGATCCCACGAGCAGTACTTC.

Worth noting for this clonotype: The junction shows a germline mismatch at one end, possibly a read error. The rearrangement links TRBV29-1 to TRBJ2-2, with 10 bases identical to TRBD2. Germline V gene lookup returns CDR1 SQVTM and CDR2 ANQGSEA. The CDR3 covers 15 residues. The CDR3 region is CIVGTSAANTGELYF. The CDR3 nucleotides read TGCATCGTTGGGACTAGCGCGGCGAACACTGGGGAGCTGTATTTT.

On this clonotype: The junction differs from germline at one of its ends, possibly a read error. This rearrangement joins TRBV6-5 to TRBJ1-2; D is uncertain. The CDR3 has 12 amino acids. Germline CDR1 reads MNHEY; CDR2 reads SVGAGI. The CDR3, as DNA: TGTGCCACCCTAAACCTCGCCGCAATGCACTCCTTC. Its protein product is CATLNLAAMHSF.

As to this clonotype: A read error may account for a junction end that differs from germline. V gene TRBV5-1 combines with J gene TRBJ2-1; tentatively, D is TRBD2 (5 bases). The CDR3 covers 16 residues. Germline V gene sequence: CDR1 SGHRS, CDR2 YFSETQ. CDR3 in amino acids: CASSLVASGSYNEQFF. As DNA, the CDR3 is TGCGCGAGCAGCTTGGTAGCGAGTGGGTCCTACAATGAGCAGTTCTTC. The variable domain in full, with the rest retrieved from reference TRBV5-1 and TRBJ2-1, is KAGVTQTPRYLIKTRGQQVTLSCSPISGHRSVSWYQQTPGQGLQFLFEYFSETQRNKGNFPGRFSGRQFSNSRSEMNVSTLELGDSALYLCASSLVASGSYNEQFFGPGTRLTVL.

This clonotype was seen many times. The chain is built from TRBV10-3 and TRBJ2-1; a possible D gene is TRBD1 (6 bases). The CDR3 loop spans 15 amino acids. Germline CDR1 ENHRY, CDR2 SYGVKD. V lost 7 bases to trimming and J lost 9 bases, with 22 bases between them. The CDR3 region has the DNA TGTGCCATCAATAACCCGGGACAAGGAGGAGTTGAGCAGTTCTTC. It yields the protein CAINNPGQGGVEQFF.

As regards this clonotype: The junction departs from the called germline gene at one end, perhaps through a read error. The V gene is TRBV29-1, the J gene TRBJ2-5, with 8 bases identical to TRBD1. Germline V CDR1 and CDR2: SQVTM, ANQGSEA. The CDR3 has 15 amino acids. In DNA, the CDR3 is TGCAGCGTTGAAGATAGGACAGGGAGGTCGGAGACCCAATACTTC. It codes for CSVEDRTGRSETQYF.

A note on this clonotype: The junction and the germline gene differ at one end; a read error may be behind it. This rearrangement joins TRBV29-1 to TRBJ1-4; no definite D call. CDR1 is SQVTM, CDR2 ANQGSEA, per germline. The CDR3 spans 11 residues. Here the CDR3 reads CSGGAQEKLFF. CDR3 nucleotide sequence: TGTAGCGGCGGAGCTCAGGAAAAACTGTTTTTT.

Remarks on this clonotype: Relative to the germline gene, one junction end is altered; a read error may explain this. J is TRBJ2-2 and V is TRBV29-1, with D maybe TRBD2 (6 bases). Germline V gene lookup returns CDR1 SQVTM and CDR2 ANQGSEA. The CDR3 covers 15 residues. Here the CDR3 reads CSDAGSVGRTGALFF. The CDR3 region has the DNA TGCAGCGATGCGGGGAGTGTAGGGCGAACCGGGGCGCTGTTTTTT.

The sample holds a few counts of this clonotype. Given a much more abundant clone one base away, this may be a read error. This chain uses TRBV28 with TRBJ2-1; perhaps TRBD2 as D (5 bases). This CDR3 region has 15 residues. CDR1 MDHEN and CDR2 SYDVKM come from the germline V gene. The DNA of the CDR3 is TGTGCCAGCAGCCGGACTTTCTCCTCCTACAATGAGCGGTTCTTC. This codes for CASSRTFSSYNERFF. The variable domain in full, completed from reference TRBV28 and TRBJ2-1, reads DVKVTQSSRYLVKRTGEKVFLECVQDMDHENMFWYRQDPGLGLRLIYFSYDVKMKEKGDIPEGYSVSREKKERFSLILESASTNQTSMYLCASSRTFSSYNERFFGPGTRLTVL.

The rearrangement joins TRBV6-5 to TRBJ1-3; no firm D call. CDR3 length: 14 amino acids. V shed 7 bases and J shed 2 bases, with 12 bases lying between them. Germline assignment: CDR1 MNHEY and CDR2 SVGAGI. The CDR3 bases are TGTGCCAGCATGCCCAAAGTCCCTGGAAACACCATATATTTT. Protein: CASMPKVPGNTIYF.

To note about this clonotype: The germline gene is not matched at one end of the junction; a read error may be the cause. The chain links TRBV11-3 to TRBJ2-1; D call uncertain. Germline CDR1 and CDR2: SGHNT and YENEEA. This CDR3 comprises 13 residues. As DNA, the CDR3 is TGTCCCAGCAGCCCGAGAACGATGGATAAGCAGTTCTTC. It specifies CPSSPRTMDKQFF.

Points on this clonotype: One end of the junction fails to match germline, which may point to a read error. The chain carries TRBV7-9 and TRBJ2-3; D is ambiguous. The germline V gene has CDR1 SEHNR and CDR2 FQNEAQ (reference sequence). This CDR3 spans 12 amino acids. The CDR3 reads CASRLGGGAQCF. CDR3 coding DNA: TGTGCTAGCAGGTTAGGTGGCGGAGCGCAGTGTTTT.

Regarding this clonotype: A junction boundary mismatches the germline segment, possibly from a read error. V and J are TRBV4-3 and TRBJ2-2; D call uncertain. Germline CDR1 is LGHNA and CDR2 is YSLEER. CDR3 length: 17 residues. DNA of the CDR3: TGCGTCAGCAGCCAAGATCTGTCGGCAGTCCGAGGCGGGGAGCTGTTTTTT. It specifies CVSSQDLSAVRGGELFF.

Turning to this clonotype: Since the CDR3 does not end with the conserved phenylalanine or tryptophan, this likely comes from a read error. V and J are TRBV5-4 and TRBJ2-1; perhaps TRBD2 as D (6 bases). The CDR3 contains 14 residues. Germline loops: CDR1 SGHNT, CDR2 YYREEE (reference sequence). CDR3 sequence (DNA): TGTGCCAGCAACCTTGGAGGCGGGAACAATGATCAGTTCATC. Protein product: CASNLGGGNNDQFI.

The chain combines TRBV20-1 with TRBJ2-2, with 10 nucleotides matching TRBD1. With 1 base clipped from V and 4 bases from J, the junction kept 3 bases outside the gene matches. This CDR3 contains 15 residues. Germline V gene data show CDR1 as DFQATT and CDR2 as SNEGSKA (reference sequence). DNA for the CDR3: TGCAGTGCTAGAGGGGACAGGGGTATCACCGGGGAGCTGTTTTTT. This encodes CSARGDRGITGELFF.

This clonotype was picked up a small number of times. This CDR3 is missing its conserved last phenylalanine or tryptophan, likely due to a read error. The chain has TRBV6-2 or TRBV6-3 and TRBJ2-3; unclear D gene. The CDR3 contains 12 residues. CDR1 MNHEY and CDR2 SVGEGT come from the germline V gene. This chain's CDR3 is CASRPSADTQYL. As DNA, the CDR3 is TGTGCCAGCAGGCCCTCTGCGGATACACAGTATTTG.

CDR3 nucleotide sequence: TGTGCCAGCTGTCCCCCCAGGGCATACACTGAAGCTTTCTTT. As protein: CASCPPRAYTEAFF. The chain links TRBV12-3 or TRBV12-4 to TRBJ1-1; D may be TRBD1 (5 bases). Trimming stripped 8 bases from V and 3 bases from J, with 16 bases between. The CDR3 totals 14 residues.

Notes on this clonotype: At one end, the junction sequence differs from germline, possibly due to a read error. The genes are TRBV4-2 and TRBJ1-2, with D uncertain. The CDR3 loop spans 14 amino acids. Germline assignment: CDR1 LGHNA and CDR2 YNFKEQ. The CDR3 sequence: CASSTLEGNYSYTF. The CDR3 region has the DNA TGTGCCAGCAGCACCTTAGAAGGGAACTATAGCTACACCTTC.

Details on this clonotype: A junction boundary mismatches the germline segment, possibly from a read error. The CDR3 is CASSEAIAGTGAPEVFF. CDR3 nucleotide sequence: TGTGCCAGCAGTGAAGCCATAGCCGGGACAGGGGCCCCTGAAGTTTTCTTT. The chain is built from TRBV2 and TRBJ1-1, with 10 bases aligning to TRBD1. CDR3 length: 17 residues. Germline V lookup: CDR1 SNHLY, CDR2 FYNNEI.

The chain couples TRBV6-1 to TRBJ2-7; no clear D gene. In germline, CDR1 is MNHNS, CDR2 SASEGT. The V end was cut by 8 bases, the J end by 4 bases, with 12 bases between. This CDR3 has 12 residues. The CDR3 reads CASDMVEYEQYF. The CDR3 coding sequence is TGTGCCAGCGATATGGTAGAGTACGAGCAGTACTTC.

In its sample, this clonotype was seen once. The chain couples TRBV20-1 to TRBJ2-5, with D maybe TRBD2 (6 bases). Per the germline V gene, CDR1 is DFQATT and CDR2 is SNEGSKA (reference sequence). Trimming removed 3 bases at V and 9 bases at J, with 20 bases between. The CDR3 consists of 14 residues. The chain's CDR3 is CSASPPLSGESQYF. Written as DNA, the CDR3 is TGCAGTGCTAGCCCCCCCCTCTCGGGGGAGTCCCAGTACTTC.

Note on this clonotype: The junction departs from the called germline gene at one end, perhaps through a read error. J is TRBJ1-4 and V is TRBV29-1; D is unclear. This CDR3 is 13 amino acids long. CDR1 and CDR2 (germline): SQVTM, ANQGSEA. The chain's CDR3 is CGVDGGMGDTLFF. CDR3 sequence (DNA): TGCGGCGTTGACGGAGGGATGGGTGATACACTGTTTTTT.

This clonotype was detected only once. Since a much larger clone is just one base distant, this may be a read error. Here the CDR3 reads CASSEYGEEGFF. CDR3 bases: TGTGCCAGCAGTGAATACGGGGAAGAAGGTTTCTTT. J is TRBJ1-1 and V is TRBV25-1; D remains unclear. The CDR3 consists of 12 residues. Germline V gene sequence: CDR1 MGHDK, CDR2 SYGVNS.

Concerning this clonotype itself: An end of the junction differs from the germline gene, which may be a read error. This chain joins TRBV4-2 and TRBJ2-6; 8 positions agree with TRBD1. CDR1 LGHNA and CDR2 YNFKEQ come from the germline V gene. This CDR3 is 15 amino acids long. The CDR3: CTSSSQGAGANVLTF. CDR3 nucleotide sequence: TGTACCAGCAGCTCCCAGGGGGCCGGGGCCAATGTCCTGACTTTC.

As for this clonotype: A read error is possible here, since a much larger clone lies one base away. The chain employs TRBV5-1 and TRBJ1-4; D gene unclear. This CDR3 has 15 residues. Germline assignment: CDR1 SGHRS and CDR2 YFSETQ. The V end was cut by 4 bases, the J end by 14 bases, with 24 bases between. This CDR3 reads CASSMDGGRAVGLFF. The CDR3 DNA follows: TGCGCCAGCAGCATGGATGGTGGTCGAGCGGTAGGGCTGTTTTTT.

Regarding this clonotype: At one end the junction does not follow the germline gene, possibly because of a read error. This chain connects TRBV10-3 to TRBJ2-7; D is unresolved. Germline V gene lookup returns CDR1 ENHRY and CDR2 SYGVKD. The CDR3 spans 13 residues. The CDR3 region has the DNA TGTGACATCTCGCTCGCGGAGAACTACGAGCAGTACTTC. It translates to CDISLAENYEQYF.